This T cell receptor (beta chain) appears in the sequencing data of a study of T cell repertoires in cytomegalovirus infection. Study summary: Recently identified HLA-C-restricted CMV epitopes were used, and well-studied HLA-B-restricted CMV epitopes were used as well. Evidence of both CMV infection and a matching HLA type came from public TCR beta signatures.

TCRdb passed the reads through MiXCR, listing each CDR3 protein once. The sample has some 800,000 distinct CDR3 sequences; about 33% are singletons. At least ten counts were recorded for this clonotype. Antigen: not known. Relative to the germline gene, one junction end is altered; a read error may explain this. Study-level findings and limits: Identification of carriers of CMV plus the relevant HLA was achieved through cumulative public TCR beta family frequency.

This TCR was recovered from a human donor in good health (CMV status not recorded). Some clones in this sample may be carry-over from other donors' samples. The sequencing used cultured CD8+ T cells from PBMCs, collected from culture after CMV antigen stimulation.

The CDR3 nucleotides read TGTGCCAGCAGCACCCGTAGCAACCAGCCCCAGCATTTT. Protein product: CASSTRSNQPQHF. V and J are TRBV7-8 and TRBJ1-5; D unresolved. Germline CDR1 SGHVS, CDR2 FQNEAQ. The CDR3 runs 13 residues. The entire variable domain, with the rest obtained from reference TRBV7-8 and TRBJ1-5, is as follows: GAGVSQSPRYKVAKRGQDVALRCDPISGHVSLFWYQQALGQGPEFLTYFQNEAQLDKSGLPSDRFFAERPEGSVSTLKIQRTQQEDSAVYLCASSTRSNQPQHFGDGTRLSIL.